One sample yielded the 21 T cell receptor beta chains listed below, sequenced in a study of T cell changes during pregnancy in multiple sclerosis. Sequencing was performed with immunoSEQ multiplex PCR; in TCRdb, only in-frame clones are kept and a portion is missing. The data contain about 110,000 clones, about 90% of them singletons. The sample consisted of peripheral blood, taken before pregnancy. The receptor source for this set is a female donor with multiple sclerosis, enrolled in a pregnancy study.

V usage is TRBV19 and J usage is TRBJ2-1; 11 bases are a match to TRBD2. Germline V CDR1 and CDR2: LNHDA, SQIVND (reference sequence). The CDR3 is 16 residues long. The trim removed 4 bases at V and 6 bases at J, leaving 8 bases unmatched. In DNA form, the CDR3 reads TGTGCCAGTAGTAGGCGCCCTAGCGGGGGGATCAATGAGCAGTTCTTC. Translated, it gives CASSRRPSGGINEQFF. Full variable domain (remainder filled in from reference TRBV19 and TRBJ2-1): DGGITQSPKYLFRKEGQNVTLSCEQNLNHDAMYWYRQDPGQGLRLIYYSQIVNDFQKGDIAEGYSVSREKKESFPLTVTSAQKNPTAFYLCASSRRPSGGINEQFFGPGTRLTVL.

The V call is TRBV7-2, the J call TRBJ2-1; 7 bases are a match to TRBD1. Germline CDR1 is SGHTA and CDR2 is FQGNSA. The CDR3 runs 15 residues. The V segment lost 7 bases and the J segment 2 bases; nucleotides outside the gene matches: 8. The CDR3 DNA sequence: TGTGCCAGCACACCGAACAGGGGCCCCTACAATGAGCAGTTCTTC. Translated: CASTPNRGPYNEQFF.

This chain links TRBV5-6 with TRBJ2-2, with 8 positions matching TRBD1. The CDR3 runs 16 residues. The germline CDR1 and CDR2 sequences are SGHDT and YYEEEE. The J segment lost 7 bases and the V segment lost 4 bases, leaving 12 bases of the junction unmatched. CDR3 in DNA: TGTGCCAGCAGCCCAATCTGGATGACAGGGGTCGGGGAGCTGTTTTTT. Protein sequence: CASSPIWMTGVGELFF.

V usage is TRBV30 and J usage is TRBJ1-6; D ambiguous. Trimming pared 4 bases from V and 5 bases from J, leaving 12 bases between. The CDR3 has 14 amino acids. Germline CDR1 GTSNPN, CDR2 SVGIG (reference sequence). CDR3 sequence: CAWTLRFDNSPLHF. CDR3 coding DNA: TGTGCCTGGACTCTGAGGTTCGATAATTCACCCCTCCACTTT.

The chain has TRBV15 and TRBJ1-1; D unclear. V was shortened by 6 bases and J by 0 bases, with 11 bases between the two germline ends. This CDR3 comprises 14 residues. CDR1 is LNHNV and CDR2 is YYDKDF in the germline V gene (reference sequence). The CDR3 reads CATSRPLLNTEAFF. DNA of the CDR3: TGTGCCACCAGTCGTCCACTTTTGAACACTGAAGCTTTCTTT.

This chain uses TRBV6-1 with TRBJ1-5, with no clear D. Germline V CDR1 and CDR2: MNHNS, SASEGT. There are 17 residues in the CDR3. Trimming took off 1 base at V and 4 bases at J, with 17 bases between the two ends. CDR3 loop: CASSEEGWGVPNQPQHF. CDR3 sequence (DNA): TGTGCCAGCAGTGAAGAGGGCTGGGGAGTCCCTAATCAGCCCCAGCATTTT.

The rearrangement joins TRBV27 to TRBJ1-1; 11 bases align to TRBD1. Per the germline V gene, CDR1 is MNHEY and CDR2 is SMNVEV (reference sequence). V lost 2 bases, J lost 2 bases, and 4 bases stayed unmatched. CDR3 size: 16 residues. CDR3 nucleotide sequence: TGTGCCAGCAGTTTAGGACAGGGGGCGATCAACACTGAAGCTTTCTTT. It codes for CASSLGQGAINTEAFF.

This chain uses TRBV30 with TRBJ1-1; a weak D match, TRBD1 (5 bases). Deletions cut 3 bases from V and 5 bases from J, with 16 bases between. The CDR3 contains 14 residues. Looked up from germline, CDR1 is GTSNPN and CDR2 is SVGIG (reference sequence). The CDR3 spells CAWRAPGSGTEAFF. CDR3 nucleotides: TGTGCCTGGAGAGCCCCAGGGTCGGGTACTGAAGCTTTCTTT.

The chain uses TRBV27 and TRBJ2-1; the D is unclear. The CDR3 length is 17 residues. V lost 3 bases and J 6 bases, leaving 21 bases between the germline ends. The germline V gene has CDR1 MNHEY and CDR2 SMNVEV (reference sequence). Written as DNA, the CDR3 is TGTGCCAGCAGTTTGTTTGCGGAAACCCATTCTACCAATGAGCAGTTCTTC. Protein product: CASSLFAETHSTNEQFF.

This rearrangement joins TRBV7-2 to TRBJ2-7; no clear D gene. In germline, CDR1 is SGHTA, CDR2 FQGNSA. V was shortened by 5 bases and J by 2 bases, with 10 bases between the two germline ends. CDR3 length equals 13 residues. CDR3 protein: CASSTKGAYEQYF. The CDR3 DNA reads as TGTGCCAGCAGCACTAAAGGAGCCTACGAGCAGTACTTC.

Only one count was recorded for this clone. This chain links TRBV6-5 with TRBJ2-5, with TRBD1 matching over 7 bases. Trimming removed 6 bases from V and 2 bases from J; junction bases left unmatched: 3. The germline V gene has CDR1 MNHEY and CDR2 SVGAGI. This CDR3 has 13 amino acids. CDR3 sequence: CASRRQGQETQYF. The CDR3 region has the DNA TGTGCCAGCAGACGACAGGGACAAGAGACCCAGTACTTC.

CDR3 sequence: CASSLEVGWGQNYGYTF. In nucleotides, the CDR3 is TGTGCCAGCAGCTTAGAGGTTGGCTGGGGCCAAAACTATGGCTACACCTTC. The chain recombines TRBV7-2 with TRBJ1-2; tentative D call: TRBD1 (5 bases). This CDR3 comprises 17 residues. V was pared by 1 base and J by 2 bases, with 17 bases between. Germline CDR1 and CDR2: SGHTA and FQGNSA.

V and J are TRBV18 and TRBJ2-1; 11 bases agree with TRBD2. V dropped 5 bases and J dropped 5; count of bases not matched to a gene: 5. Germline values: CDR1 KGHSH, CDR2 LQKENI. The CDR3 spans 15 residues. The CDR3 is CASSSTSGANNEQFF. Here the CDR3 DNA reads TGTGCCAGCTCATCGACTAGCGGGGCGAACAATGAGCAGTTCTTC.

This rearrangement joins TRBV7-3 to TRBJ2-1, with a weak D call TRBD2 (5 bases). In germline, CDR1 is SGHTA, CDR2 FQGTGA. The V and J ends lost 2 bases and 0 bases respectively, with 11 bases between them. The CDR3 spans 16 residues. The CDR3 nucleotides are TGTGCCAGCAGCTTAGAGGCGGGTAGCTCCTACAATGAGCAGTTCTTC. It codes for CASSLEAGSSYNEQFF.

This chain connects TRBV27 to TRBJ2-7; maybe TRBD1 (5 bases). The CDR3 runs 13 residues. Trimming left V 3 bases short and J 2 bases short, with 8 bases between. Germline CDR1 and CDR2: MNHEY and SMNVEV (reference sequence). The CDR3 DNA sequence: TGTGCCAGCAGTTTGACAGTAACCTACGAGCAGTACTTC. Protein: CASSLTVTYEQYF.

This chain links TRBV7-2 with TRBJ2-1, with a weak D call TRBD2 (6 bases). Germline CDR1 is SGHTA and CDR2 is FQGNSA. This CDR3 has 16 residues. Trimming shortened V by 0 bases and J by 4 bases, and 13 bases separated the two germline ends. The CDR3 DNA is TGTGCCAGCAGCTTAGCGAGCGGGCTAGGATACAATGAGCAGTTCTTC. It translates to CASSLASGLGYNEQFF.

The chain carries TRBV27 and TRBJ2-7; TRBD1 agrees at 10 bases. The CDR3 loop spans 15 amino acids. CDR1 is MNHEY and CDR2 is SMNVEV in the germline V gene (reference sequence). J was trimmed by 7 bases and V by 4 bases; bases with no gene match: 10. This chain's CDR3 is CASSSGQGPHREQYF. The CDR3 DNA is TGTGCCAGCAGTTCGGGACAGGGGCCGCACCGAGAGCAGTACTTC.

The chain couples TRBV11-2 to TRBJ2-7, with 10 nucleotides matching TRBD2. V lost 4 bases to trimming and J lost 4 bases; unmatched junction nucleotides: 10. This CDR3 is built from 16 residues. Germline CDR1 and CDR2: SGHAT and FQNNGV. DNA for the CDR3: TGTGCCAGCAGCTACCGAGGGAGCGGGGGGGGTTACGAGCAGTACTTC. Translating gives CASSYRGSGGGYEQYF.

This clone was seen a single time. The V gene is TRBV11-3, the J gene TRBJ2-5, with TRBD2 matching over 12 bases. The CDR3 sequence is 19 residues long. After removal of 0 bases from V and 1 base from J, the junction contained 9 bases not matched to a gene. Germline CDR1 is SGHNT and CDR2 is YENEEA. This chain's CDR3 is CASSLDKRLAGDTQETQYF. The CDR3 DNA is TGTGCCAGCAGCTTAGATAAGAGACTAGCGGGGGATACCCAAGAGACCCAGTACTTC.

CDR3 DNA: TGTGCCAGCAGCCCCGGGAATTCCTACAATGAGCAGTTCTTC. It is translated as CASSPGNSYNEQFF. The V and J genes are TRBV6-5 and TRBJ2-1, with D perhaps TRBD2 (5 bases). Trimming removed 6 bases at V and 1 base at J, with 10 bases between. From germline, CDR1 is MNHEY and CDR2 SVGAGI. The CDR3 extends over 14 amino acids.

The CDR3 region is CASSPSGTPYEQYF. The CDR3 DNA reads as TGTGCCAGCAGCCCAAGCGGGACCCCCTACGAGCAGTACTTC. The J gene is TRBJ2-7, the V gene TRBV9; 7 positions match TRBD2. Trimming removed 4 bases from V and 2 bases from J; junction bases left unmatched: 6. The CDR3 consists of 14 residues. Per germline, CDR1 SGDLS and CDR2 YYNGEE.